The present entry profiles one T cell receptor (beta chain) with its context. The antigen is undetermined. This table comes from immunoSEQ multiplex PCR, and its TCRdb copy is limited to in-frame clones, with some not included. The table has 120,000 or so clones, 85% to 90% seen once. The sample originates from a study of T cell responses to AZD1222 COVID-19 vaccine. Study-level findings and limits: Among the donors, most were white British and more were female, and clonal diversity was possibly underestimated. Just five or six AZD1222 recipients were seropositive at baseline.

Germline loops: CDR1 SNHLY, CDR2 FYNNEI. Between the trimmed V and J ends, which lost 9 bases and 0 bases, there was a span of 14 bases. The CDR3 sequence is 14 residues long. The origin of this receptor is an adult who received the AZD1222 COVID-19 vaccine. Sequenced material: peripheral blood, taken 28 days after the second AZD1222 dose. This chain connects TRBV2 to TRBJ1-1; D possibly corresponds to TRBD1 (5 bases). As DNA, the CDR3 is TGTGCCAGAGCAGTCGACAGACTGAACACTGAAGCTTTCTTT. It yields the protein CARAVDRLNTEAFF.